This TCR beta chain was profiled in a study of blood T cell repertoires in COVID-19. Study details: T cells, B-cell-depleted T cells, or PBMCs supplied cDNA or gDNA.

Germline values: CDR1 LNHDA, CDR2 SQIVND (reference sequence). The J segment lost 6 bases and the V segment lost 5 bases, leaving 8 bases of the junction unmatched. This CDR3 has 17 residues. TCRdb's copy holds only in-frame clones and misses some; the assay was immunoSEQ multiplex PCR. The sample shows 160,000 or so clones, roughly 88% of them seen only once. This TCR was recovered from a woman between 45 and 65 years old with acute or convalescent COVID-19. The rearrangement links TRBV19 to TRBJ2-4, with 15 nucleotides matching TRBD2. Sample: peripheral blood. The CDR3 sequence is CASSLWTSGRAGNIQYF. Here the CDR3 DNA reads TGTGCCAGTAGTCTATGGACTAGCGGGAGGGCCGGAAACATTCAGTACTTC.